This T cell receptor beta chain stems from a study of T cells expressing NK-cell markers. Using the 5' RACE reads, TCRdb records one entry per CDR3 protein without DNA. In all, the sample yields approximately 150,000 distinct CDR3 sequences. The specimen was blood T cells: a sorted CD56 or NKG2C T cell subset, CD4+ or CD8+ T cells, or bulk PBMC T cells (not recorded which). The receptor was isolated from a woman aged 18 to 75 in good health.

CDR3 amino acids: CASSPREQGRSGYTF. This rearrangement joins TRBV5-1 to TRBJ1-2; the TRBD1 assignment by TCRdb is unverifiable without DNA. The CDR3 totals 15 residues. Germline CDR1 and CDR2: SGHRS and YFSETQ.